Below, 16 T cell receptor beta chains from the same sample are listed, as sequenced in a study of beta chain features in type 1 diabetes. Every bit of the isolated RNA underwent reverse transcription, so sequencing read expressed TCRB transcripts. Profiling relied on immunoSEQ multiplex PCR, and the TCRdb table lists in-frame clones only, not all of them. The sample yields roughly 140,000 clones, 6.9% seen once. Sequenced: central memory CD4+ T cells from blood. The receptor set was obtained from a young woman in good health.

CDR3 nucleotides: TGTGCCAGCAGTTTAGTGGACCGTGCAGGGTATGGCTACACCTTC. Translating gives CASSLVDRAGYGYTF. The chain couples TRBV27 to TRBJ1-2, with D possibly TRBD1 on 5 matching bases. CDR3 length: 15 amino acids. Germline-derived CDR1 and CDR2 are MNHEY and SMNVEV (reference sequence). Trimming pared 2 bases from V and 5 bases from J, leaving 15 bases between.

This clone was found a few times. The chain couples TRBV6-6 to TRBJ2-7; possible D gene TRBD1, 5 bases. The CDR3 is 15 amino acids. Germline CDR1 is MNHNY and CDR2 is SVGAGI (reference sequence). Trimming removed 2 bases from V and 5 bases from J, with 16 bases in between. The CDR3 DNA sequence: TGTGCCAGCAGTTACCCTTTGGGGCAGGGTGACGAGCAGTACTTC. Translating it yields CASSYPLGQGDEQYF.

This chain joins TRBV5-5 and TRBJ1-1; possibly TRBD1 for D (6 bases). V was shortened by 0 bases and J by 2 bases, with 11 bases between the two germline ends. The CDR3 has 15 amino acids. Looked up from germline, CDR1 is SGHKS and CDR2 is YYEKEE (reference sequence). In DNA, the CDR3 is TGTGCCAGCAGCTTGGTGCCAGGGGTTAACACTGAAGCTTTCTTT. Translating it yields CASSLVPGVNTEAFF.

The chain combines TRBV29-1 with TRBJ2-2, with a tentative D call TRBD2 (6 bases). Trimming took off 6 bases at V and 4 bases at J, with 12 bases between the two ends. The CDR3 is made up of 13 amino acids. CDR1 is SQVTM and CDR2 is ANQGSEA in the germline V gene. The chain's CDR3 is CSVSGLSTGELFF. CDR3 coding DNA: TGCAGCGTATCGGGACTCTCCACCGGGGAGCTGTTTTTT.

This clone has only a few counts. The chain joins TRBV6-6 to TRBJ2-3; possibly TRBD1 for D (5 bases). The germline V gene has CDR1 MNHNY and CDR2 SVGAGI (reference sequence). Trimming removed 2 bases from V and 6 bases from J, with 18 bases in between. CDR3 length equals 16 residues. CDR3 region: CASSYGQGLWTDTQYF. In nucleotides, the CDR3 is TGTGCCAGCAGTTACGGGCAGGGCCTCTGGACGGATACGCAGTATTTT.

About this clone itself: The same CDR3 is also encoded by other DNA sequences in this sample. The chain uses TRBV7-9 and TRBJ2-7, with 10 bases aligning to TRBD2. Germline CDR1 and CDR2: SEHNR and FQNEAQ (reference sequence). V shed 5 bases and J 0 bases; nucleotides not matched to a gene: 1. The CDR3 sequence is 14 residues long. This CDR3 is CASSRTSGSYEQYF. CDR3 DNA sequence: TGTGCCAGCAGCCGGACTAGCGGCTCCTACGAGCAGTACTTC.

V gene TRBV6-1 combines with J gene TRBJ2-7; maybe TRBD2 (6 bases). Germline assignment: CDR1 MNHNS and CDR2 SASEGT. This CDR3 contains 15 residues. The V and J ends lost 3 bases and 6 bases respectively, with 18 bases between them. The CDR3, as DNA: TGTGCCAGCAGTGACCAGACTAGAACTCTGGGCGAGCAGTACTTC. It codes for CASSDQTRTLGEQYF.

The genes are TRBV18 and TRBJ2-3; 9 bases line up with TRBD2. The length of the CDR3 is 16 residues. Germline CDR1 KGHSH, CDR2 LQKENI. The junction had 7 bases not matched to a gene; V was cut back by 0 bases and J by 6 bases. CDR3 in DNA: TGTGCCAGCTCACCACCGGACTTAGCGGGAGATGATACGCAGTATTTT. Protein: CASSPPDLAGDDTQYF.

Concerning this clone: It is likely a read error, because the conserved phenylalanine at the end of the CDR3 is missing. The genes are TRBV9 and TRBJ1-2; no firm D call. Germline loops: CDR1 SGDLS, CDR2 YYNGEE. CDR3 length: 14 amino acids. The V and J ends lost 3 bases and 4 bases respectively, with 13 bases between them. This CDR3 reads CASSAREGPYGYTL. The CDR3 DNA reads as TGTGCCAGCAGCGCTCGGGAGGGTCCCTATGGCTACACCCTC.

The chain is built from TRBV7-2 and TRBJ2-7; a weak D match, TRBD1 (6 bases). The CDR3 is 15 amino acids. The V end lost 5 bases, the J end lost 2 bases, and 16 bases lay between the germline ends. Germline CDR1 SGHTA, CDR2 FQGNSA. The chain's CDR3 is CASSPRGRTTYEQYF. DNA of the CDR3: TGTGCCAGCAGCCCCAGGGGCCGGACCACCTACGAGCAGTACTTC. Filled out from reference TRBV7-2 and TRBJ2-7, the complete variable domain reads GAGVSQSPSNKVTEKGKDVELRCDPISGHTALYWYRQSLGQGLEFLIYFQGNSAPDKSGLPSDRFSAERTGGSVSTLTIQRTQQEDSAVYLCASSPRGRTTYEQYFGPGTRLTVT.

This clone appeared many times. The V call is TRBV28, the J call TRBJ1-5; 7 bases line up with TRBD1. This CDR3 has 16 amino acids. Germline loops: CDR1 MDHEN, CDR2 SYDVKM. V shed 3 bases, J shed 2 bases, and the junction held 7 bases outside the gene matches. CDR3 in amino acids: CASSFQTGWGNQPQHF. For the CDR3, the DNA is TGTGCCAGCAGTTTTCAGACAGGGTGGGGCAATCAGCCCCAGCATTTT.

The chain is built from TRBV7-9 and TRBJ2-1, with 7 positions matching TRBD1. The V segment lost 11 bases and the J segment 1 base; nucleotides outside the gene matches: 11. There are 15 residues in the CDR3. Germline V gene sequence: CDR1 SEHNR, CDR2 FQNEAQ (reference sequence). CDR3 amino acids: CAARETGASYNEQFF. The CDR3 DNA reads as TGTGCCGCCCGAGAAACAGGGGCTTCCTACAATGAGCAGTTCTTC.

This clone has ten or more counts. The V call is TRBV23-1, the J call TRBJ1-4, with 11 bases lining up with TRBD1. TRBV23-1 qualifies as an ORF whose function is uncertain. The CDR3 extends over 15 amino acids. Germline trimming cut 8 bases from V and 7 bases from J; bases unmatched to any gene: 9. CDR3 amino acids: CASYQGGTGGEKLFF. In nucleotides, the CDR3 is TGCGCCAGCTATCAGGGAGGGACAGGGGGTGAAAAACTGTTTTTT.

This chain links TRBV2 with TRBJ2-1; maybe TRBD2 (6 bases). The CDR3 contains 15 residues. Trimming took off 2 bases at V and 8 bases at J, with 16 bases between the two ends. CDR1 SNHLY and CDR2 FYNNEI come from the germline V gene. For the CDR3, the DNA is TGTGCCAGCAGTGAATTGCGGGATATACAGGATGAGCAGTTCTTC. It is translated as CASSELRDIQDEQFF.

This CDR3 reads CASSFEGAYEQYF. As DNA, the CDR3 is TGTGCCAGCTCATTCGAGGGGGCCTACGAGCAGTACTTC. V is TRBV18 and J is TRBJ2-7, with D maybe TRBD1 (6 bases). The CDR3 extends over 13 amino acids. CDR1 is KGHSH, CDR2 LQKENI, per germline. Trimming pared 5 bases from V and 2 bases from J, leaving 10 bases between.

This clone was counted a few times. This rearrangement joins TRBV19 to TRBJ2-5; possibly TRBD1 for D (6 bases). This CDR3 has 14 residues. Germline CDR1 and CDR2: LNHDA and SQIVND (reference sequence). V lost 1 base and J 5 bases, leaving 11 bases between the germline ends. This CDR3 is CASSIAWGQETQYF. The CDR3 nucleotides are TGTGCCAGTAGTATAGCCTGGGGGCAGGAGACCCAGTACTTC.